This T cell receptor beta chain stems from a study of blood T cell repertoires in COVID-19. Seattle patient enrollment occurred during active infection, with longitudinal follow-up thereafter. The CDR3 covers 15 residues. V shed 2 bases, J shed 6 bases, and the junction held 6 bases outside the gene matches. Germline V CDR1 and CDR2: SGHTA, FQGTGA. Assay: immunoSEQ multiplex PCR; the TCRdb copy retains only in-frame clones and omits some. The table shows about 96,000 clones, with roughly 89% occurring only once. The chain has TRBV7-3 and TRBJ2-1, with 8 nucleotides matching TRBD2. The sequenced material came from peripheral blood. The clonotype was recovered from a human donor with COVID-19, enrolled during active disease. The donor label of this sample is uncertain. DNA for the CDR3: TGTGCCAGCAGCTTAGACGGGAGGGCCTCCAATGAGCAGTTCTTC. Its protein product is CASSLDGRASNEQFF.